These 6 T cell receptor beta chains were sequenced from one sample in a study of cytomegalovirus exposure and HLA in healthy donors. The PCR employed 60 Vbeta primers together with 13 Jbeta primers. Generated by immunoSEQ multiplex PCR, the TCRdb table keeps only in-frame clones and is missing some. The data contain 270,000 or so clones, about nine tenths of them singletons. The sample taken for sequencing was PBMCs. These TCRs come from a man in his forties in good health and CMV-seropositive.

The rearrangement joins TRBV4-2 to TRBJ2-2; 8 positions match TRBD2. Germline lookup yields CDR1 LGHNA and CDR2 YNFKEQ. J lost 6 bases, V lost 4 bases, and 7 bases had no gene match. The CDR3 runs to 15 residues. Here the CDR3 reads CASSLSGRGAGELFF. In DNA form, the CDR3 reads TGTGCCAGCAGCCTAAGCGGGAGAGGGGCCGGGGAGCTGTTTTTT.

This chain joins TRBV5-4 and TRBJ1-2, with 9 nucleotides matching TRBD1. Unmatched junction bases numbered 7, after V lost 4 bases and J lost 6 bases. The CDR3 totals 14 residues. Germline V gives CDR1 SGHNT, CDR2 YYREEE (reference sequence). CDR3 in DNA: TGTGCCAGCAGCAGACCGGACAGGGGTCATGGCTACACCTTC. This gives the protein CASSRPDRGHGYTF.

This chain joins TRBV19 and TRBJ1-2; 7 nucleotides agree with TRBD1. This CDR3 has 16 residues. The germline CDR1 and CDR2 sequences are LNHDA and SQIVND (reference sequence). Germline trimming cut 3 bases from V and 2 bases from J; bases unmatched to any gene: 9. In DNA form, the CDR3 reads TGTGCCAGTAGTATCCGTCCGGGACAGATGAACTATGGCTACACCTTC. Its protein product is CASSIRPGQMNYGYTF.

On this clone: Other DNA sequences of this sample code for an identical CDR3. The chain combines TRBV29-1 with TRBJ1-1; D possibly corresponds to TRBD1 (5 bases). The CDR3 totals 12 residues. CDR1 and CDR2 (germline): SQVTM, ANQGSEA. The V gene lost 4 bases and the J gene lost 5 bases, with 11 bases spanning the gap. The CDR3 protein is CSVGQGRTEAFF. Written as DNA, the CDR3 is TGCAGCGTTGGGCAGGGTAGGACTGAAGCTTTCTTT.

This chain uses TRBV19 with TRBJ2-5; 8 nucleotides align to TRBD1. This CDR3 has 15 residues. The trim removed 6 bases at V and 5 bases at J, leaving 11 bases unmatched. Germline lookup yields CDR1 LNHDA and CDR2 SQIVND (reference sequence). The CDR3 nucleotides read TGTGCCAGTAGGCCTAGGACAGGGATCGAGGAGACCCAGTACTTC. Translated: CASRPRTGIEETQYF.

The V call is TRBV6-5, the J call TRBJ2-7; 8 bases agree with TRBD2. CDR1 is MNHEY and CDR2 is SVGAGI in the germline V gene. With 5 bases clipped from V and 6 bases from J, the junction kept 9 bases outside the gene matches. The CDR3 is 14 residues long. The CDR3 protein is CASSRSGSSLEQYF. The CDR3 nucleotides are TGTGCCAGCAGTCGAAGCGGGAGTAGTCTCGAGCAGTACTTC.